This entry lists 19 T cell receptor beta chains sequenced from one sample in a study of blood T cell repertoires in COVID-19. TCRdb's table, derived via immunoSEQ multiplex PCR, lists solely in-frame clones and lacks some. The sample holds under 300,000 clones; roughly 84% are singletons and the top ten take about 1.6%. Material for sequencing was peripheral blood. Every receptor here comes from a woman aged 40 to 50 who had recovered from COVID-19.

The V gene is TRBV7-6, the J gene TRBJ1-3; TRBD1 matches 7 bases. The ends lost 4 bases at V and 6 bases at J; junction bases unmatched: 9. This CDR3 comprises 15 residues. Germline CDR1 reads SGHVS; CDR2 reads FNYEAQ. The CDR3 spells CASSSYRGRENTIYF. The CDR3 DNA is TGTGCCAGCAGCTCCTACAGGGGCCGTGAAAACACCATATATTTT.

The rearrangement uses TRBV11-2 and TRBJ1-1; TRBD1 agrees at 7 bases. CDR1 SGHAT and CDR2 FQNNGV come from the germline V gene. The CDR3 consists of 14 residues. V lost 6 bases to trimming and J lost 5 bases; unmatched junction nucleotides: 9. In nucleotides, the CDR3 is TGTGCCAGCAGTTCGCAGGGGGTTGGGACTGAAGCTTTCTTT. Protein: CASSSQGVGTEAFF.

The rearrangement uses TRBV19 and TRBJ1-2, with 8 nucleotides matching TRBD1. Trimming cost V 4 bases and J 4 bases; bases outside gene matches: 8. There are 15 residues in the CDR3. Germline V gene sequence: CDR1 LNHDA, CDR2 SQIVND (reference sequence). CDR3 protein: CASSTSTGVGYGYTF. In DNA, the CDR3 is TGTGCCAGTAGTACTTCGACAGGGGTCGGCTATGGCTACACCTTC. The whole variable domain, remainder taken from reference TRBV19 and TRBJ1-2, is DGGITQSPKYLFRKEGQNVTLSCEQNLNHDAMYWYRQDPGQGLRLIYYSQIVNDFQKGDIAEGYSVSREKKESFPLTVTSAQKNPTAFYLCASSTSTGVGYGYTFGSGTRLTVV.

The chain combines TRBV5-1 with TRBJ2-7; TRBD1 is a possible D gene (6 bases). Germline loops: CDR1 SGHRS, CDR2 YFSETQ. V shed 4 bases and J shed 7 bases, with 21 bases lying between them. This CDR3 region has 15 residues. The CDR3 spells CASSARDTKGLEQYF. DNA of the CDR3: TGCGCCAGCAGCGCCCGGGACACCAAGGGCTTAGAGCAGTACTTC.

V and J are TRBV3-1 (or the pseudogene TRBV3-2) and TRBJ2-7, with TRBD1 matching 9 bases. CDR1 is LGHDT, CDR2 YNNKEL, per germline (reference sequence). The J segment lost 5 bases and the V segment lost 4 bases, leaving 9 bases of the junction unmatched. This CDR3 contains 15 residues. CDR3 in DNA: TGTGCCAGCAGCCCGTCCGGGACAGGGATTGACGAGCAGTACTTC. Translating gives CASSPSGTGIDEQYF.

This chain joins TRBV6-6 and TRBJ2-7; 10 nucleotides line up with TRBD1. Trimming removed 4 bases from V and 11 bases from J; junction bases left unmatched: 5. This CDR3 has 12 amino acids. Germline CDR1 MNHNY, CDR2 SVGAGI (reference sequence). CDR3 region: CASSSGQGTKYF. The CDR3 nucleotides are TGTGCCAGCAGTTCGGGACAGGGGACGAAGTACTTC.

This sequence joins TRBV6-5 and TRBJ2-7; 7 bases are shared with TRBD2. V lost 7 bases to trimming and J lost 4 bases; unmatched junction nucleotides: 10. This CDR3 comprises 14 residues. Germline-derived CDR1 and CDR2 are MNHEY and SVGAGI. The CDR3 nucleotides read TGTGCCAGCACCCAAGGGAGGGGAACTTACGAGCAGTACTTC. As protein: CASTQGRGTYEQYF.

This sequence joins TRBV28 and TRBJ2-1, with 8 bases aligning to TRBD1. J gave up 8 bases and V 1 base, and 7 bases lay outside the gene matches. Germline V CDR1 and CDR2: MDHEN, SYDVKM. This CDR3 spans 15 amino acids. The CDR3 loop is CASSLSRQGFHEQFF. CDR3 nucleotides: TGTGCCAGCAGTTTATCGCGACAGGGGTTTCATGAGCAGTTCTTC.

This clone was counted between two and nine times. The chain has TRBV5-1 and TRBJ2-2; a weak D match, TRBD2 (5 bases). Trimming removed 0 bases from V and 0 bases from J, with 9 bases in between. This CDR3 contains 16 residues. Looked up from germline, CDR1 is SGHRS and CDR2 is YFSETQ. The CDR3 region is CASSLVTNANTGELFF. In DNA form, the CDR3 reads TGCGCCAGCAGCTTGGTGACTAACGCGAACACCGGGGAGCTGTTTTTT.

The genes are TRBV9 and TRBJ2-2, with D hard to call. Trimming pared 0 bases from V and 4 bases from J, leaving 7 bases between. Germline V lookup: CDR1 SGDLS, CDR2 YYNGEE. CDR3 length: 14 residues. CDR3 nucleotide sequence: TGTGCCAGCAGCGTAGAACAGCCCACCGGGGAGCTGTTTTTT. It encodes CASSVEQPTGELFF.

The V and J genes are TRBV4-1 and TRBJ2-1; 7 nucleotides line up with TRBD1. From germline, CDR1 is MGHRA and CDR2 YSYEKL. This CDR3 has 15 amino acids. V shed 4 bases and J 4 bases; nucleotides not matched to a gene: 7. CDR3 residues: CASSRPGTEYNEQFF. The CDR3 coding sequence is TGCGCCAGCAGCCGTCCCGGGACAGAATACAATGAGCAGTTCTTC.

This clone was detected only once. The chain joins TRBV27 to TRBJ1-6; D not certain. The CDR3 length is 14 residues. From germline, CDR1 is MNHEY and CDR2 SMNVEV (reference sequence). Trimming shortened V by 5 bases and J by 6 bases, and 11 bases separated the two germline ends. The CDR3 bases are TGTGCCAGCAGTGTTCCCAGGTCTAATTCACCCCTCCACTTT. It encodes CASSVPRSNSPLHF.

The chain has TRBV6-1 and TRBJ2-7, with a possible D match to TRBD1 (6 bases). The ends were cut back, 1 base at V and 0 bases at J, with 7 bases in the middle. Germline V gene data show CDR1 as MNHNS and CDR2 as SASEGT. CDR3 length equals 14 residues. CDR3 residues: CASSEEGHSYEQYF. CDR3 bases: TGTGCCAGCAGTGAAGAGGGACACTCCTACGAGCAGTACTTC.

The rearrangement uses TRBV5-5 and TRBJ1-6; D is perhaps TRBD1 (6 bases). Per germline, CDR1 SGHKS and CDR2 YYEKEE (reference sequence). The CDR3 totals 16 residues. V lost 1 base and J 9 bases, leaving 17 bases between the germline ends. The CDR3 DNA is TGTGCCAGCAGCTTGTACTTCATACAGGGAAGTTCACCCCTCCACTTT. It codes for CASSLYFIQGSSPLHF.

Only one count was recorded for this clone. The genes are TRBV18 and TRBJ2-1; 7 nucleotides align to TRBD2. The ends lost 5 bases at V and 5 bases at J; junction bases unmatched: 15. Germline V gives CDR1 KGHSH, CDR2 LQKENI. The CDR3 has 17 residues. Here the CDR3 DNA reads TGTGCCAGCTCATCCCTCGACCTAGGACTAGTCCACAATGAGCAGTTCTTC. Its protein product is CASSSLDLGLVHNEQFF.

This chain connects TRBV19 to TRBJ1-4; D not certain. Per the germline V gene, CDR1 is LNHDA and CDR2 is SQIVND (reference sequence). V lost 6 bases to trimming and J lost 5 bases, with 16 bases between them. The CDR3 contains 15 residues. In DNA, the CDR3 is TGTGCCAGTAGCCCCGGACTGACCTTGAATGAAAAACTGTTTTTT. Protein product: CASSPGLTLNEKLFF.

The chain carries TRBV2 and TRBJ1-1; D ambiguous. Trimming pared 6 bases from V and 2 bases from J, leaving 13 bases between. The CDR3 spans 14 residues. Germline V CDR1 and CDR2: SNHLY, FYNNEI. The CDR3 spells CASREAAQNTEAFF. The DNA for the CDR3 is TGTGCCAGCAGGGAGGCAGCCCAAAACACTGAAGCTTTCTTT.

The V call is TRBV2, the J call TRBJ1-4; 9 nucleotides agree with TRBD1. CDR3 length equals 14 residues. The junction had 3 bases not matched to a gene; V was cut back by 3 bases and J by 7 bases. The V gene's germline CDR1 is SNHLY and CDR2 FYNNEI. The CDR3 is CASSDRTGVEKLFF. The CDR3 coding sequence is TGTGCCAGCAGTGATCGGACAGGGGTTGAAAAACTGTTTTTT.

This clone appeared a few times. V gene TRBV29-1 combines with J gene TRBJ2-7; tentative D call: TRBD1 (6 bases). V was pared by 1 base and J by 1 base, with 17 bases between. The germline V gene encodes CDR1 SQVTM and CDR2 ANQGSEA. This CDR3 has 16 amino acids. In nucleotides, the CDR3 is TGCAGCGTTGAAGTTGCAGGGGCGAGGGGGTCCTACGAGCAGTACTTC. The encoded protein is CSVEVAGARGSYEQYF.